A single TCR beta chain is shown here with its context. Its antigen is currently unknown. This sample stems from a study of T cell clones after liver transplantation. About the study: Samples came pre-transplant, pre-randomization before withdrawal, and post-randomization after withdrawal ended.

Measured with immunoSEQ multiplex PCR; TCRdb has only the in-frame clones, and not every one. Of tens of thousands of clones in the sample, approximately 82% were seen once. Germline V gene data show CDR1 as SGHRS and CDR2 as YFSETQ. The CDR3 spans 13 residues. With V trimmed by 4 bases and J by 9 bases, 5 bases remained unmatched. Findings and caveats of the study: A larger donor-reactive than third-party decline suggested partial antigen-specific deletion.

This specimen was CD4+ T cells from blood, taken at the 22-month timepoint. The chain recombines TRBV5-1 with TRBJ2-1; 9 bases fit TRBD1. This TCR was sampled from a human patient who received a liver transplant. T cells may partly derive from the graft donor. The CDR3 loop reads CASSTNRGPEQFF. In DNA, the CDR3 is TGCGCCAGCAGCACAAACAGGGGGCCTGAGCAGTTCTTC.